These T cell receptor beta chains were read from a single sample in a study of OX40 agonist ivuxolimab in advanced cancers. The assay was immunoSEQ multiplex PCR, and TCRdb's table has in-frame clones only and misses some. The sample comprises about 67,000 clones, about 91% of which are singletons, and 0.3% to 0.35% rests with the top ten. The material sequenced was CD4+ or CD8+ T cells sorted from blood, taken in a trial of the OX40 agonist ivuxolimab. These receptors all stem from an adult with an advanced solid tumor such as melanoma, head and neck, liver or kidney cancer. CDR3s leave out the opening cysteine and the closing phenylalanine or tryptophan. Some rows mark clone size as missing; the rest say once, few, many or name a class of expanded clone.

CDR3: ASRQGVSYNSPLH; J: TRBJ1-6; V: TRBV5-8; size: -
CDR3: ASRGGSSYEQY; J: TRBJ2-7; V: TRBV2; size: -
CDR3: SVPAPGLFLRGDNEQF; J: TRBJ2-1; V: TRBV29-1; size: -
CDR3: ASVAGPQDEQY; J: TRBJ2-7; V: TRBV11-2; size: -
CDR3: ASSVEGNTDTQY; J: TRBJ2-3; V: TRBV9; size: -
CDR3: ASEVLGTGAPLH; J: TRBJ1-6; V: TRBV19; size: -
CDR3: ASSSSDSINSPLH; J: TRBJ1-6; V: TRBV7-9; size: -
CDR3: ATSRGDYSYEQY; J: TRBJ2-7; V: TRBV15; size: -
CDR3: AISESELSGRTEAF; J: TRBJ1-1; V: TRBV10-3; size: -
CDR3: ASSRTSGRGANEQF; J: TRBJ2-1; V: TRBV25-1; size: -
CDR3: ASSLVGSGTRLGTQY; J: TRBJ2-5; V: TRBV11-2; size: -
CDR3: ASSEFIPRPTRPDTQY; J: TRBJ2-3; V: TRBV6-1; size: -
CDR3: ASSIAVVRGYSNQPQH; J: TRBJ1-5; V: TRBV19; size: -
CDR3: ASSLLAGTQNTEAF; J: TRBJ1-1; V: TRBV18; size: -
CDR3: ASSIAGGRAVGELF; J: TRBJ2-2; V: TRBV19; size: once
CDR3: ASSYPLAGQETQY; J: TRBJ2-5; V: TRBV5-4; size: -
CDR3: ASSIRSGEQY; J: TRBJ2-7; V: TRBV19; size: -
CDR3: ASSQVGGTQY; J: TRBJ2-5; V: TRBV4-2; size: -
CDR3: SVNGGTDTQY; J: TRBJ2-3; V: TRBV29-1; size: -
CDR3: ASSGTGNNEQF; J: TRBJ2-1; V: TRBV6-1; size: -
CDR3: ASSEDGLGDEQF; J: TRBJ2-1; V: TRBV2; size: -
CDR3: ASSLNVGSHSYEQY; J: TRBJ2-7; V: TRBV5-1; size: -
CDR3: ASDRGGSEKLF; J: TRBJ1-4; V: TRBV6-1; size: -
CDR3: ASREGQGAGQPQH; J: TRBJ1-5; V: TRBV28; size: -
CDR3: ASSPNYTPGTSGSNNEQF; J: TRBJ2-1; V: TRBV4-2; size: -
CDR3: ASSRVLAVNYEQY; J: TRBJ2-7; V: TRBV7-9; size: -
CDR3: ASNSPALNTEAF; J: TRBJ1-1; V: TRBV6-1; size: -
CDR3: ASSIQGRGEQY; J: TRBJ2-7; V: TRBV19; size: -
CDR3: ASSSQYYPGQGEADTQY; J: TRBJ2-3; V: TRBV5-6; size: -
CDR3: ASSNEAGAYNEQF; J: TRBJ2-1; V: TRBV19; size: -
CDR3: ASSSPTGGTEAF; J: TRBJ1-1; V: TRBV6-6; size: -
CDR3: ASSNNRGGNLYGYT; J: TRBJ1-2; V: TRBV19; size: -
CDR3: ASSPRRTGVMNEQY; J: TRBJ2-7; V: TRBV7-9; size: -
CDR3: ASSGVRAGANVLT; J: TRBJ2-6; V: TRBV5-1; size: -
CDR3: ASSPERGTASNYGYT; J: TRBJ1-2; V: TRBV18; size: once
CDR3: ASSQGQEDYNEQF; J: TRBJ2-1; V: TRBV6-1; size: once
CDR3: ASSIGPANYGYT; J: TRBJ1-2; V: TRBV19; size: -
CDR3: ASSSRQTWTQETQY; J: TRBJ2-5; V: TRBV5-5; size: once
CDR3: ASGTSGRKATGELF; J: TRBJ2-2; V: TRBV7-9; size: few
CDR3: ASSQGLQGQNIQY; J: TRBJ2-4; V: TRBV9; size: -
CDR3: ASSLVALAGVGWY; J: TRBJ2-7; V: TRBV11-2; size: -
CDR3: ASSSRQGALNTEAF; J: TRBJ1-1; V: TRBV28; size: -
CDR3: ASSFAGLETQY; J: TRBJ2-5; V: TRBV7-7; size: once
CDR3: ASSPGLAGLKYNEQF; J: TRBJ2-1; V: TRBV10-1; size: -
CDR3: ASSPGDRGGYT; J: TRBJ1-2; V: TRBV5-5; size: -
CDR3: ASSLAGTFTDTQY; J: TRBJ2-3; V: TRBV5-1; size: -
CDR3: ASSEDEQY; J: TRBJ2-7; V: TRBV6-5; size: -
CDR3: ASRFTEAF; J: TRBJ1-1; V: TRBV6-6; size: -
CDR3: ASSTLIGTDRGKVDTEAF; J: TRBJ1-1; V: TRBV19; size: once
CDR3: ASSVETSETDEQF; J: TRBJ2-1; V: TRBV9; size: once
CDR3: ASKTTGPNTEAF; J: TRBJ1-1; V: TRBV19; size: -
CDR3: ASRDRGGFGGYT; J: TRBJ1-2; V: TRBV6-5; size: -
CDR3: ASRQVTEAF; J: TRBJ1-1; V: TRBV6-5; size: -
CDR3: ASSRAANTGELF; J: TRBJ2-2; V: TRBV18; size: -
CDR3: ASSPRTFDTQY; J: TRBJ2-3; V: TRBV18; size: -
CDR3: ASGLFTGTSGRETGELF; J: TRBJ2-2; V: TRBV12-5; size: -